The present T cell receptor (beta chain) was sequenced within a study of blood T cell repertoires in COVID-19. As for the study in general: Sources were T cells, B-cell-depleted T cells, or PBMCs; the material itself was cDNA or gDNA.

Authors' processing steps: Estimates of nucleated cell counts were drawn from the amplification of reference gene primers. Clones were read by immunoSEQ multiplex PCR, and TCRdb kept only the in-frame ones, dropping some. The V and J calls and clone size are taken from that table; D and trimming were inferred from the DNA. The sample shows around 200,000 clones, around nine tenths of them seen only once. The sequencing input was peripheral blood. This clonotype was sampled from a young man with acute or convalescent COVID-19.

The CDR3 sequence: CASSRTDLFGYTF. The CDR3 coding sequence is TGCGCCAGCAGCCGGACAGACCTCTTTGGCTACACCTTC. The chain is built from TRBV5-1 and TRBJ1-2; TRBD1 is a possible D gene (6 bases). Trimming pared 4 bases from V and 7 bases from J, leaving 14 bases between. The CDR3 consists of 13 residues. Germline CDR1 is SGHRS and CDR2 is YFSETQ.